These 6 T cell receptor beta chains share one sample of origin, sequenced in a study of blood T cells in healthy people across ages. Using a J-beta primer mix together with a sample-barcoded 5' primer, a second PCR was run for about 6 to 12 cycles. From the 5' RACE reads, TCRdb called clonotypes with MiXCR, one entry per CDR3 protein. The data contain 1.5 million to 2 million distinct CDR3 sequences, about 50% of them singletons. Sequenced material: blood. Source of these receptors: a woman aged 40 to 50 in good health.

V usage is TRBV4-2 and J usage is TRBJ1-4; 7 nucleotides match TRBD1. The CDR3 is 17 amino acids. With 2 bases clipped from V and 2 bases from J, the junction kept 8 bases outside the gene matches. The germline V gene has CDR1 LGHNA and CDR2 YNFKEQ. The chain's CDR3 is CASSQQTGVETNEKLFF. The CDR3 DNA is TGTGCCAGCAGCCAACAAACAGGGGTAGAGACTAATGAAAAACTGTTTTTT.

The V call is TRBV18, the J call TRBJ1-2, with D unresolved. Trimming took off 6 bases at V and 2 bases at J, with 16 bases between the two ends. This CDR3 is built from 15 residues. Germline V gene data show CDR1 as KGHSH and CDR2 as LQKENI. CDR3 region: CASSANRIQNYGYTF. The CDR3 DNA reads TGTGCCAGCTCGGCCAATAGGATTCAAAACTATGGCTACACCTTC.

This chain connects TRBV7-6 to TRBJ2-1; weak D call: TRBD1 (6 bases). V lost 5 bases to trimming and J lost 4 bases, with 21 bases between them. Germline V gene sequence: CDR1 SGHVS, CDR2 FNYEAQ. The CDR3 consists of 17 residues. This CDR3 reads CASSRSGAVEGYNEQFF. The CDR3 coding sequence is TGTGCCAGCAGCCGATCAGGGGCGGTGGAAGGATACAATGAGCAGTTCTTC.

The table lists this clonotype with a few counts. The CDR3 DNA sequence: TGTGCCAGCAGCCAGGATCAAGACCGGGGGGGCCTCCTCAATGAGCAGTTCTTC. It encodes CASSQDQDRGGLLNEQFF. The rearrangement links TRBV4-2 to TRBJ2-1, with TRBD2 identical over 8 bases. This CDR3 is built from 18 residues. CDR1 and CDR2 from the germline V gene are LGHNA and YNFKEQ. V lost 3 bases, J lost 6 bases, and 16 bases stayed unmatched.

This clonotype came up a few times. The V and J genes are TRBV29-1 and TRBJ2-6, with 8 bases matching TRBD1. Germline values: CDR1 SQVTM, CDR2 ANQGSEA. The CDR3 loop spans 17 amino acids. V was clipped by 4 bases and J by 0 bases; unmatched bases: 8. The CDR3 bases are TGCAGCGTTGTTGCTCAGGACAGGGCCTCTGGGGCCAACGTCCTGACTTTC. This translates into CSVVAQDRASGANVLTF.

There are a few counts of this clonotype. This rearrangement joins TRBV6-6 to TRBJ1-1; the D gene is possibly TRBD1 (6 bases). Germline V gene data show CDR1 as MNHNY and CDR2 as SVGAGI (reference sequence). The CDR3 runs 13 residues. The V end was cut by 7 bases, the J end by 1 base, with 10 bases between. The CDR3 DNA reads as TGTGCCAGCATTAAACAGGGGAACACTGAAGCTTTCTTT. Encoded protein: CASIKQGNTEAFF.